This T cell receptor beta chain was observed in a study of early T cells in non-severe SARS-CoV-2 infection. Across the study: Bulk RNA from unsorted whole blood was sequenced; chains were unpaired.

This CDR3 region has 14 residues. V was clipped by 11 bases and J by 3 bases; unmatched bases: 8. CDR1 is ENHRY, CDR2 SYGVKD, per germline. MiXCR, applied by TCRdb to the 5' RACE reads, yields one record per CDR3 protein. Here the sample spans some 70,000 distinct CDR3 sequences, roughly 10% being singletons. The TCR originated in an adult who was a healthcare worker with PCR-confirmed SARS-CoV-2 infection or an uninfected control (not recorded which). The V call is TRBV10-3, the J call TRBJ2-5; TRBD1 aligns across 11 bases. Sequenced sample: whole blood. CDR3 in DNA: TGTGCCGTCCGGACAGGGGGCGGCGAAGAGACCCAGTACTTC. Its translation: CAVRTGGGEETQYF.